Below, 27 T cell receptor beta chains from the same sample are listed, as sequenced in a study of blood T cell repertoires in COVID-19. Some clones are missing from TCRdb's copy, which holds only in-frame ones; the method was immunoSEQ multiplex PCR. The sample lists some 160,000 clones, roughly 80% occurring once. Sequencing input: PBMCs or T cells enriched from blood (not recorded which). Receptors originate from a woman in her fifties or sixties who had recovered from COVID-19.

The rearrangement joins TRBV20-1 to TRBJ1-2; 7 positions agree with TRBD1. Germline V CDR1 and CDR2: DFQATT, SNEGSKA (reference sequence). V was clipped by 3 bases and J by 7 bases; unmatched bases: 5. The CDR3 loop spans 12 amino acids. CDR3 amino acids: CSASRGLGGYTF. The CDR3 DNA is TGCAGTGCTAGTAGGGGGCTGGGTGGCTACACCTTC.

CDR3 sequence reads: CASSARQVASTDTQYF. For the CDR3, the DNA is TGTGCCAGTAGTGCCCGACAGGTTGCTAGCACAGATACGCAGTATTTT. The chain is built from TRBV19 and TRBJ2-3, with D tentatively TRBD1 (6 bases). Germline V CDR1 and CDR2: LNHDA, SQIVND (reference sequence). CDR3 size: 16 residues. V lost 5 bases and J lost 0, with 15 bases in between.

The rearrangement links TRBV6-2 or TRBV6-3 to TRBJ2-2; 9 nucleotides align to TRBD2. Germline loops: CDR1 MNHEY, CDR2 SVGEGT. This CDR3 is 19 amino acids long. V gave up 0 bases and J gave up 3 bases; unmatched junction bases: 11. CDR3 nucleotides: TGTGCCAGCAGTTACTCGGTCCAGCGGGGGGCCTTCGACACCGGGGAGCTGTTTTTT. Translated: CASSYSVQRGAFDTGELFF.

The rearrangement links TRBV4-2 to TRBJ2-5, with TRBD1 as a possible D gene (6 bases). Germline V CDR1 and CDR2: LGHNA, YNFKEQ. Between the trimmed V and J ends, which lost 0 bases and 4 bases, there was a span of 12 bases. CDR3 length equals 15 residues. The CDR3 loop is CASSQDGAGVETQYF. Written as DNA, the CDR3 is TGTGCCAGCAGCCAAGACGGGGCAGGGGTAGAGACCCAGTACTTC.

V is TRBV7-2 and J is TRBJ2-7, with D possibly TRBD1 on 6 matching bases. Germline V gene data show CDR1 as SGHTA and CDR2 as FQGNSA. The CDR3 sequence is 13 residues long. Deletions cut 5 bases from V and 4 bases from J, with 12 bases between. CDR3 residues: CASSRIQGYEQYF. CDR3 nucleotide sequence: TGTGCCAGCAGCCGAATACAGGGATACGAGCAGTACTTC.

This clone is a singleton in its sample. The chain employs TRBV12-3 or TRBV12-4 and TRBJ1-2; D may be TRBD1 (5 bases). There are 13 residues in the CDR3. V was cut by 2 bases and J by 4 bases, with 8 bases left in between. CDR3 sequence: CASSLRQGYGYTF. The CDR3 DNA sequence: TGTGCCAGCAGTTTACGGCAGGGCTATGGCTACACCTTC.

This chain connects TRBV29-1 to TRBJ1-4, with D perhaps TRBD1 (6 bases). This CDR3 spans 12 amino acids. The V and J ends lost 5 bases and 8 bases respectively, with 12 bases between them. Germline V gene lookup returns CDR1 SQVTM and CDR2 ANQGSEA. CDR3 amino acids: CSVRGGGEKLFF. The CDR3 DNA sequence: TGCAGCGTTCGAGGGGGAGGGGAAAAACTGTTTTTT.

The V and J genes are TRBV6-4 and TRBJ2-3, with 8 bases identical to TRBD1. The V gene's germline CDR1 is MRHNA and CDR2 SNTAGT. The CDR3 has 14 residues. The V and J ends lost 0 bases and 4 bases, in that order; junction bases with no gene match: 0. The CDR3 here is CASSDSQGADTQYF. The DNA of the CDR3 is TGTGCCAGCAGTGACTCACAGGGGGCAGATACGCAGTATTTT.

This rearrangement joins TRBV6-6 to TRBJ2-7; D is possibly TRBD2 (6 bases). Germline assignment: CDR1 MNHNY and CDR2 SVGAGI (reference sequence). Trimming removed 6 bases from V and 3 bases from J, with 12 bases in between. This CDR3 has 13 residues. The CDR3 spells CASRGGGLYEQYF. DNA for the CDR3: TGTGCCAGCAGGGGGGGAGGTCTCTACGAGCAGTACTTC.

The rearrangement joins TRBV7-8 to TRBJ2-1; D gene ambiguous. The CDR3 length is 12 residues. Germline V gives CDR1 SGHVS, CDR2 FQNEAQ. The V gene lost 5 bases and the J gene lost 8 bases, with 10 bases spanning the gap. The CDR3 sequence: CASSPLSDEQFF. The CDR3 DNA is TGTGCCAGCAGCCCCCTCAGCGATGAGCAGTTCTTC.

The chain links TRBV4-2 to TRBJ2-3, with 10 bases lining up with TRBD2. Germline V gives CDR1 LGHNA, CDR2 YNFKEQ. The V gene end was trimmed by 0 bases and the J gene end by 6 bases; junction bases not matched to a gene: 6. CDR3 length equals 16 residues. CDR3 nucleotide sequence: TGTGCCAGCAGCCAAGATCCTAGCGGGAGTTTCGATACGCAGTATTTT. This encodes CASSQDPSGSFDTQYF.

The table lists this clone with a few counts. CDR3 nucleotide sequence: TGTGCCAGCAGCTTAGACGCGGGCTTCTCTGGAAACACCATATATTTT. Translation: CASSLDAGFSGNTIYF. The rearrangement uses TRBV7-6 and TRBJ1-3, with D unclear. V lost 1 base to trimming and J lost 0 bases, with 10 bases between them. Germline V lookup: CDR1 SGHVS, CDR2 FNYEAQ. The CDR3 contains 16 residues.

The chain is built from TRBV5-1 and TRBJ2-2; 9 nucleotides align to TRBD2. Unmatched junction bases numbered 9, after V lost 5 bases and J lost 4 bases. This CDR3 comprises 16 residues. Germline V CDR1 and CDR2: SGHRS, YFSETQ. CDR3: CASSARLAEGTGELFF. For the CDR3, the DNA is TGCGCCAGCAGTGCCCGACTAGCGGAAGGCACCGGGGAGCTGTTTTTT.

The chain carries TRBV11-2 and TRBJ1-4; tentatively, D is TRBD1 (6 bases). CDR3 size: 15 residues. CDR1 SGHAT and CDR2 FQNNGV come from the germline V gene. V was cut by 1 base and J by 4 bases, with 10 bases left in between. The CDR3 nucleotides read TGTGCCAGCAGCTTAGTGGGGGCAGATAATGAAAAACTGTTTTTT. Translated, it gives CASSLVGADNEKLFF. The complete variable domain, with remaining parts taken from reference TRBV11-2 and TRBJ1-4, reads EAGVAQSPRYKIIEKRQSVAFWCNPISGHATLYWYQQILGQGPKLLIQFQNNGVVDDSQLPKDRFSAERLKGVDSTLKIQPAKLEDSAVYLCASSLVGADNEKLFFGSGTQLSVL.

The J gene is TRBJ2-7, the V gene TRBV7-8; D unresolved. V lost 3 bases and J lost 4, with 13 bases in between. CDR1 SGHVS and CDR2 FQNEAQ come from the germline V gene. CDR3 length: 14 residues. The CDR3 DNA reads as TGTGCCAGCAGCTTGGGCAGTTCGGTTTACGAGCAGTACTTC. Protein: CASSLGSSVYEQYF.

This chain connects TRBV11-2 to TRBJ2-7; a possible D gene is TRBD2 (5 bases). Per germline, CDR1 SGHAT and CDR2 FQNNGV. The V end lost 1 base, the J end lost 3 bases, and 10 bases lay between the germline ends. The CDR3 covers 14 residues. The CDR3 reads CASSLVRGSYEQYF. The CDR3 region has the DNA TGTGCCAGCAGCTTAGTTCGAGGGAGCTACGAGCAGTACTTC.

The rearrangement uses TRBV3-1 (or the pseudogene TRBV3-2) and TRBJ1-3; D is unresolved. The V end was cut by 3 bases, the J end by 13 bases, with 10 bases between. The CDR3 sequence is 11 residues long. Germline loops: CDR1 LGHDT, CDR2 YNNKEL (reference sequence). In DNA form, the CDR3 reads TGTGCCAGCAGCCAGGGAGCATTTATATATTTT. It yields the protein CASSQGAFIYF.

V gene TRBV18 combines with J gene TRBJ1-3; D possibly corresponds to TRBD1 (5 bases). Between the trimmed V and J ends, which lost 6 bases and 2 bases, there was a span of 14 bases. The CDR3 has 15 amino acids. Germline-derived CDR1 and CDR2 are KGHSH and LQKENI. The CDR3 here is CASSKGGTAGNTIYF. The CDR3 nucleotides read TGTGCCAGCTCCAAAGGAGGGACGGCTGGAAACACCATATATTTT.

The V and J genes are TRBV11-3 and TRBJ2-1, with 8 bases matching TRBD1. Trimming removed 2 bases from V and 3 bases from J; junction bases left unmatched: 9. This CDR3 has 17 amino acids. The germline V gene has CDR1 SGHNT and CDR2 YENEEA. The CDR3 here is CASSLRSDRAGYNEQFF. For the CDR3, the DNA is TGTGCCAGCAGCTTAAGATCGGACAGGGCGGGCTACAATGAGCAGTTCTTC.

This chain uses TRBV12-3 or TRBV12-4 with TRBJ2-7; D remains unclear. The CDR3 runs to 13 residues. V lost 2 bases and J 4 bases, leaving 9 bases between the germline ends. CDR3: CASSLFLDYEQYF. For the CDR3, the DNA is TGTGCCAGCAGTTTATTCCTAGATTACGAGCAGTACTTC.

This clone was observed once. This chain links TRBV27 with TRBJ2-7; D may be TRBD1 (5 bases). Germline-derived CDR1 and CDR2 are MNHEY and SMNVEV (reference sequence). Trimming removed 3 bases at V and 3 bases at J, with 9 bases between. The length of the CDR3 is 13 residues. This chain's CDR3 is CASSFGHLYEQYF. The DNA for the CDR3 is TGTGCCAGCAGTTTTGGACACCTCTACGAGCAGTACTTC.

This chain connects TRBV9 to TRBJ2-5, with TRBD2 matching over 7 bases. The CDR3 extends over 15 amino acids. The junction had 7 bases not matched to a gene; V was cut back by 4 bases and J by 1 base. Germline V gene lookup returns CDR1 SGDLS and CDR2 YYNGEE. CDR3 sequence (DNA): TGTGCCAGCAGCAGACCCAGCGGGATCCAAGAGACCCAGTACTTC. This sequence encodes CASSRPSGIQETQYF.

This chain links TRBV11-2 with TRBJ2-1; TRBD1 matches at 10 bases. This CDR3 has 15 residues. V lost 3 bases, J lost 9 bases, and 8 bases stayed unmatched. Germline V gene data show CDR1 as SGHAT and CDR2 as FQNNGV. The CDR3 protein is CASSLPGTGVSEQFF. The CDR3 DNA is TGTGCCAGCAGCTTGCCCGGGACAGGGGTCAGTGAGCAGTTCTTC.

J is TRBJ2-2 and V is TRBV11-2; D gene ambiguous. The germline CDR1 and CDR2 sequences are SGHAT and FQNNGV. The CDR3 covers 15 residues. V was cut by 1 base and J by 5 bases, with 11 bases left in between. This CDR3 is CASSLVVVATGELFF. CDR3 DNA: TGTGCCAGCAGCTTAGTGGTGGTGGCTACCGGGGAGCTGTTTTTT.

A single count supports this clone. The V gene is TRBV28, the J gene TRBJ2-2; D call uncertain. In germline, CDR1 is MDHEN, CDR2 SYDVKM. This CDR3 is built from 14 residues. Between the trimmed V and J ends, which lost 3 bases and 1 base, there was a span of 6 bases. The CDR3 DNA follows: TGTGCCAGCAGTTTCCAGGTGAACACCGGGGAGCTGTTTTTT. As protein: CASSFQVNTGELFF.

The chain recombines TRBV7-2 with TRBJ2-7; unclear D gene. The CDR3 runs to 13 residues. Germline CDR1 and CDR2: SGHTA and FQGNSA. V shed 1 base and J shed 7 bases, with 11 bases lying between them. Here the CDR3 reads CASSLETPLEQYF. The CDR3 nucleotides read TGTGCCAGCAGCTTAGAAACACCCTTAGAGCAGTACTTC.

The chain uses TRBV5-1 and TRBJ2-1; 7 bases map to TRBD2. Germline trimming cut 4 bases from V and 0 bases from J; bases unmatched to any gene: 7. CDR3 length: 16 residues. CDR1 is SGHRS, CDR2 YFSETQ, per germline. CDR3 DNA sequence: TGCGCCAGCAGCCAAGGGACTACATTCTCCTACAATGAGCAGTTCTTC. Residues: CASSQGTTFSYNEQFF.